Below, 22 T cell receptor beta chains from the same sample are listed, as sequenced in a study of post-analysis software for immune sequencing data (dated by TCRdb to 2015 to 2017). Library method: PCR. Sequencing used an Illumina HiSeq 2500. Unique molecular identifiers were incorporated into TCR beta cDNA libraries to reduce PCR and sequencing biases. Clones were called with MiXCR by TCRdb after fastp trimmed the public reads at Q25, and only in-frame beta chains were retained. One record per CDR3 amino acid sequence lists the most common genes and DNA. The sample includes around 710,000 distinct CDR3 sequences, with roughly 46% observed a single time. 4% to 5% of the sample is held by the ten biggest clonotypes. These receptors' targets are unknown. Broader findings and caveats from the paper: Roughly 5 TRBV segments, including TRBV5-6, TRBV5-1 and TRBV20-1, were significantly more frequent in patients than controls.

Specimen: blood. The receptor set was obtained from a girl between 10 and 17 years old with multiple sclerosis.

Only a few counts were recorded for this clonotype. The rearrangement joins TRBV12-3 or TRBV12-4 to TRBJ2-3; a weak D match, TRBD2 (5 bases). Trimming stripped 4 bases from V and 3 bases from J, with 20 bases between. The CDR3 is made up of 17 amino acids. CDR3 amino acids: CASSSHIAPRPTDTQYF. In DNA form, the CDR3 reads TGTGCCAGCAGTTCCCATATAGCGCCACGACCGACAGATACGCAGTATTTT.

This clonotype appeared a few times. The CDR3 DNA reads TGCAGTGCTAGATCGGGAAGAACAGATACGCAGTATTTT. This encodes CSARSGRTDTQYF. V usage is TRBV20-1 and J usage is TRBJ2-3, with D maybe TRBD2 (5 bases). This CDR3 comprises 13 residues. V shed 2 bases and J shed 3 bases, with 9 bases lying between them. Germline loops: CDR1 DFQATT, CDR2 SNEGSKA (reference sequence).

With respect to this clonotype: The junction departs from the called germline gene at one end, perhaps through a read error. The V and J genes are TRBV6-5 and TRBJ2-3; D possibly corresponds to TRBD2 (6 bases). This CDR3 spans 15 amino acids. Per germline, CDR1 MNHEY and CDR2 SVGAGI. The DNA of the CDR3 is TGTGCCAGCAGTTACGGAGCGGGTAGCACAGTTACGCAGTATTTT. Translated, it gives CASSYGAGSTVTQYF.

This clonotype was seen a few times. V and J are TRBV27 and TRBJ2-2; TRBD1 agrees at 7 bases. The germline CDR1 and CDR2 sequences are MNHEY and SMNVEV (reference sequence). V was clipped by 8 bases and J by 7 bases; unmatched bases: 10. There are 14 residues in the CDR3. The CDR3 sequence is CASARQGFDGELFF. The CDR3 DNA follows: TGTGCCAGCGCAAGACAGGGTTTCGACGGGGAGCTGTTTTTT.

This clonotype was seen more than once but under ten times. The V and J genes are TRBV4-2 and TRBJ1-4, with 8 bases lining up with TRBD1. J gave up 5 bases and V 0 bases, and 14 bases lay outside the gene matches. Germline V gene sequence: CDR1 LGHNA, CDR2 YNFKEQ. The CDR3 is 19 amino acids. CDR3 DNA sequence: TGTGCCAGCAGCCAAGAGCGGGACAGGCCTCTCCGAATGAATGAAAAACTGTTTTTT. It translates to CASSQERDRPLRMNEKLFF.

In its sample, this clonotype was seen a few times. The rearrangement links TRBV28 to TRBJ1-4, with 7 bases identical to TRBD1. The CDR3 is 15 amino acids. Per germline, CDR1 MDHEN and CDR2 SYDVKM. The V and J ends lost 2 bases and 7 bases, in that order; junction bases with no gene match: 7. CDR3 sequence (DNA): TGTGCCAGCAGTTTACCACAGGGGTCGGCTGAAAAACTGTTTTTT. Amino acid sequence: CASSLPQGSAEKLFF.

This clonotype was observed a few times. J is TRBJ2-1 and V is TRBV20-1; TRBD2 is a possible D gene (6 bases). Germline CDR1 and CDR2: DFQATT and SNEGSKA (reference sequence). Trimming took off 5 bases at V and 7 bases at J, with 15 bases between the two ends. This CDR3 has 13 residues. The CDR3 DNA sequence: TGCAGTGCTCACGTTGGGGACTTAAATGAGCAGTTCTTC. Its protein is CSAHVGDLNEQFF.

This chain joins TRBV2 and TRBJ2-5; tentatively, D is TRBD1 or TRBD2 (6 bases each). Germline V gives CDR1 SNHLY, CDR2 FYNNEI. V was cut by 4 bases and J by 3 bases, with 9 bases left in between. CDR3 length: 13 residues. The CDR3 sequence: CASSGGAEETQYF. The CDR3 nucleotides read TGTGCCAGCAGTGGGGGGGCGGAAGAGACCCAGTACTTC.

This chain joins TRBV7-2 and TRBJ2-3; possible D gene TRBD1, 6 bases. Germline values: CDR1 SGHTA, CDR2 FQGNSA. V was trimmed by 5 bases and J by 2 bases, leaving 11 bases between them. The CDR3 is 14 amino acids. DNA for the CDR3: TGTGCCAGCAGCCCCGACAGGTTCACAGATACGCAGTATTTT. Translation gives CASSPDRFTDTQYF.

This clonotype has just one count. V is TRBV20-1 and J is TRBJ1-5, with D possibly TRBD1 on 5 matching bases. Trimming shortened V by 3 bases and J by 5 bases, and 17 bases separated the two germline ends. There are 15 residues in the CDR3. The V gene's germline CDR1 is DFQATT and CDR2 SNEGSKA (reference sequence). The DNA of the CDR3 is TGCAGTGCTAGGGCGCAGGGCCCCACTGATCAGCCCCAGCATTTT. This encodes CSARAQGPTDQPQHF.

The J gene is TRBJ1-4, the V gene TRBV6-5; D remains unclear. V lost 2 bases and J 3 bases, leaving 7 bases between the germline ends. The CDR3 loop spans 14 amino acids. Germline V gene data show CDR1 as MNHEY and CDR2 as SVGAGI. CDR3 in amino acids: CASSYVGSNEKLFF. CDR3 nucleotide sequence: TGTGCCAGCAGTTACGTGGGGTCTAATGAAAAACTGTTTTTT.

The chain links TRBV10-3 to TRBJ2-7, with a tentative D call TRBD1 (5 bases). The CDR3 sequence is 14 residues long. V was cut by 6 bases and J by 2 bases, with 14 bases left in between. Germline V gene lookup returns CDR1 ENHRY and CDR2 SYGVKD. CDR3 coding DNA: TGTGCCATCAGCCCGGAAGGGGCAACCTACGAGCAGTACTTC. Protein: CAISPEGATYEQYF.

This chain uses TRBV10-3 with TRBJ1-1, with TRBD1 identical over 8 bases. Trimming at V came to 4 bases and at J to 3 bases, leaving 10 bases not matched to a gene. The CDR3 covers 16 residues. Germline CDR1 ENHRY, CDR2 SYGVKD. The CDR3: CAISGPRGRGDTEAFF. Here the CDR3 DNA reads TGTGCCATCAGTGGCCCCAGGGGGCGCGGGGACACTGAAGCTTTCTTT.

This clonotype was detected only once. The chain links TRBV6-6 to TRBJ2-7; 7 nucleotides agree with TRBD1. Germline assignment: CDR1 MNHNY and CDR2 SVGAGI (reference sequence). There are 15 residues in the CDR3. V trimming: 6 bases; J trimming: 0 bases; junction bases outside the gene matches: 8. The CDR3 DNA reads TGTGCCAGCAGCACCGGGACAGACAACTCCTACGAGCAGTACTTC. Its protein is CASSTGTDNSYEQYF.

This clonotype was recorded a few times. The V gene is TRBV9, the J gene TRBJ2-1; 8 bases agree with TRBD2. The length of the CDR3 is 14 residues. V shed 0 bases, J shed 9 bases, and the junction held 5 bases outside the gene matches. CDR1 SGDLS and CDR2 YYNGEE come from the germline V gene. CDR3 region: CASSVGPSGPEQFF. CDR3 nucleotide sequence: TGTGCCAGCAGCGTAGGTCCTAGCGGGCCTGAGCAGTTCTTC.

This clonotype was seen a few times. CDR3: CASSAGGPNEKLFF. The CDR3 DNA reads as TGTGCCAGCAGTGCAGGGGGCCCTAATGAAAAACTGTTTTTT. J is TRBJ1-4 and V is TRBV28; TRBD1 matches 8 bases. CDR3 size: 14 residues. V gave up 5 bases and J gave up 3 bases; unmatched junction bases: 2. Germline V gives CDR1 MDHEN, CDR2 SYDVKM. The variable domain in full, with the rest retrieved from reference TRBV28 and TRBJ1-4, is DVKVTQSSRYLVKRTGEKVFLECVQDMDHENMFWYRQDPGLGLRLIYFSYDVKMKEKGDIPEGYSVSREKKERFSLILESASTNQTSMYLCASSAGGPNEKLFFGSGTQLSVL.

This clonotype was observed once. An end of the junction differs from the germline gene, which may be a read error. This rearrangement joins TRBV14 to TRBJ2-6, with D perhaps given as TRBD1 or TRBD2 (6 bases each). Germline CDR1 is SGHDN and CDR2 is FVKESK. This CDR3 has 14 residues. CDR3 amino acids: CASDGGSGANVLAF. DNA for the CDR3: TGTGCCAGTGACGGAGGGTCGGGGGCCAACGTCCTGGCTTTC. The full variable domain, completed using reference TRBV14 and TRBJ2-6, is EAGVTQFPSHSVIEKGQTVTLRCDPISGHDNLYWYRRVMGKEIKFLLHFVKESKQDESGMPNNRFLAERTGGTYSTLKVQPAELEDSGVYFCASDGGSGANVLAFGAGSRLTVL.

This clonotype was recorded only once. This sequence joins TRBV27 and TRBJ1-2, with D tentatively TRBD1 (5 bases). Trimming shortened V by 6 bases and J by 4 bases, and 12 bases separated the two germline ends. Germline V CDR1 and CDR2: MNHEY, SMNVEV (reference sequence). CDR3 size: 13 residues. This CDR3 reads CASRGQPGYGYTF. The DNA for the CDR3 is TGTGCCAGCAGAGGACAACCCGGCTATGGCTACACCTTC.

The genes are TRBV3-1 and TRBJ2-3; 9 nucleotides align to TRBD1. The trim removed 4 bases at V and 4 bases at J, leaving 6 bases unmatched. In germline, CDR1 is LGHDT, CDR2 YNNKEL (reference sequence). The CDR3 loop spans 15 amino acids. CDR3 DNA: TGTGCCAGCAGCCCCCACAGGGGGCAAGCAGATACGCAGTATTTT. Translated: CASSPHRGQADTQYF.

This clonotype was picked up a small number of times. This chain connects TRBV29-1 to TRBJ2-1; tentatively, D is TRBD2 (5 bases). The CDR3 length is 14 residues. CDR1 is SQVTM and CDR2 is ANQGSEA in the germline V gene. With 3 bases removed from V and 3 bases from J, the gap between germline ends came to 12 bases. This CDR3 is CSVELARVYNEQFF. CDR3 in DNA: TGCAGCGTTGAGTTAGCGAGGGTCTACAATGAGCAGTTCTTC.

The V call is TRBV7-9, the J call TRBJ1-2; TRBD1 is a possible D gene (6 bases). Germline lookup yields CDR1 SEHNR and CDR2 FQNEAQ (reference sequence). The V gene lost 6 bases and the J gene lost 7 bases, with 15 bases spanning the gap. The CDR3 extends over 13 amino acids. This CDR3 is CASRPGGGAGYTF. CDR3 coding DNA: TGTGCCAGCAGGCCCGGTGGGGGGGCTGGCTACACCTTC.

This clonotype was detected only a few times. CDR3 protein: CASSLGATSGNEQFF. CDR3 DNA: TGTGCCAGCAGCTTAGGGGCGACTAGCGGGAATGAGCAGTTCTTC. The gene calls are TRBV11-3 and TRBJ2-1; 10 nucleotides agree with TRBD2. The trim removed 1 base at V and 7 bases at J, leaving 4 bases unmatched. CDR1 is SGHNT and CDR2 is YENEEA in the germline V gene. The CDR3 contains 15 residues.